These 14 T cell receptor beta chains came from one sample sequenced in a study of graft-versus-host responses after intestinal transplantation. The protocol was immunoSEQ multiplex PCR, while the TCRdb copy is restricted to in-frame clones and leaves out a portion. The table shows 37,000 or so clones, with less than 95% occurring only once. Sequencing used PBMCs, obtained roughly 300 days after intestinal transplant. Every receptor here comes from a human patient who received an intestinal transplant, so some T cells may come from the graft donor.

The chain links TRBV2 to TRBJ2-7, with D uncertain. V dropped 7 bases and J dropped 4 bases, with 8 bases sitting between them. CDR1 is SNHLY and CDR2 is FYNNEI in the germline V gene. This CDR3 region has 11 residues. CDR3 nucleotides: TGTGCCAGCATTCGAGCATACGAGCAGTACTTC. Amino acid sequence: CASIRAYEQYF.

The chain uses TRBV5-1 and TRBJ2-5; TRBD1 matches at 12 bases. The CDR3 has 18 amino acids. Losses at the gene ends were 2 bases for V and 1 base for J; bases not matched to a gene: 9. CDR1 SGHRS and CDR2 YFSETQ come from the germline V gene. Here the CDR3 DNA reads TGCGCCAGCAGCTTCGGGACAGGGGGCGCCCTGGCCCAAGAGACCCAGTACTTC. This encodes CASSFGTGGALAQETQYF.

The chain has TRBV5-1 and TRBJ2-7; the D gene is possibly TRBD1 (6 bases). Germline V gives CDR1 SGHRS, CDR2 YFSETQ. The V gene lost 0 bases and the J gene lost 3 bases, with 13 bases spanning the gap. This CDR3 comprises 15 residues. CDR3 bases: TGCGCCAGCAGCTTGGGCACAGGGCTGAACTACGAGCAGTACTTC. Amino acids: CASSLGTGLNYEQYF.

The V gene is TRBV5-1, the J gene TRBJ1-2; D not certain. The ends were cut back, 4 bases at V and 6 bases at J, with 16 bases in the middle. The CDR3 has 14 amino acids. Germline CDR1 is SGHRS and CDR2 is YFSETQ. The DNA for the CDR3 is TGCGCCAGCAGCCCGGAGCGTACGTCCGATGGCTACACCTTC. Its translation is CASSPERTSDGYTF.

This chain joins TRBV4-2 and TRBJ1-4; D uncertain. The CDR3 runs 14 residues. CDR1 is LGHNA, CDR2 YNFKEQ, per germline. V shed 6 bases and J shed 0 bases, with 8 bases lying between them. CDR3 coding DNA: TGTGCCAGCAGACCACAGACAACTAATGAAAAACTGTTTTTT. Amino acid sequence: CASRPQTTNEKLFF.

The chain recombines TRBV28 with TRBJ2-1; 7 nucleotides match TRBD2. In germline, CDR1 is MDHEN, CDR2 SYDVKM. The trim removed 7 bases at V and 1 base at J, leaving 25 bases unmatched. This CDR3 has 21 amino acids. The chain's CDR3 is CASTVFRVRLVGRESYNEQFF. Written as DNA, the CDR3 is TGTGCCAGCACAGTTTTTAGGGTACGTCTTGTCGGGCGGGAGTCCTACAATGAGCAGTTCTTC.

The J gene is TRBJ2-7, the V gene TRBV28; no clear D. The CDR3 length is 16 residues. Looked up from germline, CDR1 is MDHEN and CDR2 is SYDVKM. V was pared by 3 bases and J by 2 bases, with 17 bases between. The CDR3 region has the DNA TGTGCCAGCAGTTTCCTCGGAGCCGGCAGACCCTACGAGCAGTACTTC. Translated, it gives CASSFLGAGRPYEQYF.

The chain is built from TRBV11-2 and TRBJ2-7, with 9 bases that match TRBD2. CDR1 and CDR2 (germline): SGHAT, FQNNGV. The CDR3 has 15 amino acids. V trimming: 5 bases; J trimming: 2 bases; junction bases outside the gene matches: 7. CDR3: CASSAGLAGPYEQYF. The DNA of the CDR3 is TGTGCCAGCAGCGCAGGCCTAGCGGGGCCCTACGAGCAGTACTTC.

This clone was detected only once. The V and J genes are TRBV6-6 and TRBJ1-5; D is unclear. The length of the CDR3 is 14 residues. Germline V gene lookup returns CDR1 MNHNY and CDR2 SVGAGI (reference sequence). V lost 0 bases to trimming and J lost 2 bases, with 5 bases between them. The CDR3 here is CASSYSAGNQPQHF. As DNA, the CDR3 is TGTGCCAGCAGTTACTCGGCCGGCAATCAGCCCCAGCATTTT.

V gene TRBV2 combines with J gene TRBJ2-5, with 7 nucleotides matching TRBD2. There are 15 residues in the CDR3. The germline V gene encodes CDR1 SNHLY and CDR2 FYNNEI. J gave up 7 bases and V 7 bases, and 15 bases lay outside the gene matches. CDR3 sequence (DNA): TGTGCCAGCACCGGGACCCGCGGGACGGGGGGGACCCAGTACTTC. As protein: CASTGTRGTGGTQYF.

This clone showed up just once. The chain employs TRBV9 and TRBJ2-5, with D possibly matching TRBD1 (6 bases). Near its end, the DNA agrees better with TRBJ2-7, so the J call may be wrong. Germline V lookup: CDR1 SGDLS, CDR2 YYNGEE. The CDR3 sequence is 15 residues long. CDR3 loop: CASSAERGGLGEQYF. CDR3 nucleotides: TGTGCCAGCAGCGCGGAGAGAGGGGGATTGGGCGAGCAGTACTTC.

The chain uses TRBV30 and TRBJ1-3; D call uncertain. This CDR3 contains 16 residues. Trimming stripped 4 bases from V and 0 bases from J, with 16 bases between. Germline lookup yields CDR1 GTSNPN and CDR2 SVGIG (reference sequence). CDR3 sequence (DNA): TGTGCCTGGAACGCAGTCCCAAGGAGCTCTGGAAACACCATATATTTT. This encodes CAWNAVPRSSGNTIYF.

CDR3 amino acids: CASSLDSTNQPQHF. Here the CDR3 DNA reads TGCGCCAGCAGCCTCGACAGCACTAATCAGCCCCAGCATTTT. V gene TRBV4-1 combines with J gene TRBJ1-5, with a tentative D call TRBD1 (5 bases). The CDR3 totals 14 residues. Germline CDR1 and CDR2: MGHRA and YSYEKL. The V gene lost 4 bases and the J gene lost 4 bases, with 11 bases spanning the gap.

The rearrangement joins TRBV19 to TRBJ1-2, with 7 positions matching TRBD1. CDR3 length: 17 residues. Germline V CDR1 and CDR2: LNHDA, SQIVND (reference sequence). With V trimmed by 1 base and J by 2 bases, 10 bases remained unmatched. The CDR3 DNA follows: TGTGCCAGTAGTATAGTTGGGAGGGGGCGTTTCAACTATGGCTACACCTTC. It codes for CASSIVGRGRFNYGYTF.